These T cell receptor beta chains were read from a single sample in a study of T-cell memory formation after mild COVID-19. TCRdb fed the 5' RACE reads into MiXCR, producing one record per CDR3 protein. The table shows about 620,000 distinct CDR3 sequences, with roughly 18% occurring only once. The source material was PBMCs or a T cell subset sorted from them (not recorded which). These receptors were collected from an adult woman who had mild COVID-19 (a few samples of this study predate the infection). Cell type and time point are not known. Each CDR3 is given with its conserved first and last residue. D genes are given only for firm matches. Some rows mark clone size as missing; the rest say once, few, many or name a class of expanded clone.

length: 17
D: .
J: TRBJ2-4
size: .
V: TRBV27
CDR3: CASSPRQGGDRENIQYF
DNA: TGTGCCAGCAGTCCCCGACAGGGAGGGGATCGGGAAAACATTCAGTACTTC

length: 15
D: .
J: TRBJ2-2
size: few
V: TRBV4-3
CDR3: CASSQIKLKGGELFF
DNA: TGCGCCAGCAGCCAAATTAAGCTGAAAGGCGGGGAGCTGTTTTTT

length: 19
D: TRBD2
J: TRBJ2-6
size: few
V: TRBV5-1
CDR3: CASSSYGASGSAGANVLTF
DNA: TGCGCCAGCAGCTCCTACGGGGCTAGCGGGAGCGCTGGGGCCAACGTCCTGACTTTC

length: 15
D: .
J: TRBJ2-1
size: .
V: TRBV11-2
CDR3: CASSPTDRLDNEQFF
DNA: TGTGCCAGCAGCCCCACCGACAGGCTCGACAATGAGCAGTTCTTC

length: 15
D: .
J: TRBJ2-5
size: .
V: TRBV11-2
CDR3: CASRPPGTGEETQYF
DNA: TGTGCCAGCAGGCCACCCGGGACGGGAGAAGAGACCCAGTACTTC

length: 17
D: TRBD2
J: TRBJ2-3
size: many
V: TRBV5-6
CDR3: CASSQITSGRATDTQYF
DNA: TGTGCCAGCAGCCAAATCACTAGCGGGAGAGCCACAGATACGCAGTATTTT

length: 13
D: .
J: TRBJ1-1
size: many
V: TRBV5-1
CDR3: CASSLAENTEAFF
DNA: TGTGCCAGCAGCTTAGCGGAGAACACTGAAGCTTTCTTT

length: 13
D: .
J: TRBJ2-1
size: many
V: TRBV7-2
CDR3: CASSSPLRDEQFF
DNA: TGTGCCAGCAGCTCCCCCCTCAGGGATGAGCAGTTCTTC

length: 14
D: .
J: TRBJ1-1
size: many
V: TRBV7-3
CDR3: CASSLTPGFGEAFF
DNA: TGTGCCAGCAGCTTAACACCGGGGTTCGGTGAAGCTTTCTTT

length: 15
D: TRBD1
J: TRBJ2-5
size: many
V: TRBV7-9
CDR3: CASSPGTGLQETQYF
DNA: TGTGCCAGCAGCCCTGGGACAGGCCTCCAAGAGACCCAGTACTTC

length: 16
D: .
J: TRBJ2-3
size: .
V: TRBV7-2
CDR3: CASSLVVSSSTDTQYF
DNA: TGTGCCAGCAGCTTAGTGGTGTCTAGCTCCACAGATACGCAGTATTTT

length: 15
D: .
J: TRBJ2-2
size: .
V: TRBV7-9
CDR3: CASTGSGPNTGELFF
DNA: TGTGCCAGCACGGGTTCTGGGCCGAACACCGGGGAGCTGTTTTTT

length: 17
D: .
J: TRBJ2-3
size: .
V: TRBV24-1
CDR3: CATSDLKVAGTGDTQYF
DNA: TGTGCCACCAGTGATTTGAAGGTAGCGGGGACAGGGGATACGCAGTATTTT